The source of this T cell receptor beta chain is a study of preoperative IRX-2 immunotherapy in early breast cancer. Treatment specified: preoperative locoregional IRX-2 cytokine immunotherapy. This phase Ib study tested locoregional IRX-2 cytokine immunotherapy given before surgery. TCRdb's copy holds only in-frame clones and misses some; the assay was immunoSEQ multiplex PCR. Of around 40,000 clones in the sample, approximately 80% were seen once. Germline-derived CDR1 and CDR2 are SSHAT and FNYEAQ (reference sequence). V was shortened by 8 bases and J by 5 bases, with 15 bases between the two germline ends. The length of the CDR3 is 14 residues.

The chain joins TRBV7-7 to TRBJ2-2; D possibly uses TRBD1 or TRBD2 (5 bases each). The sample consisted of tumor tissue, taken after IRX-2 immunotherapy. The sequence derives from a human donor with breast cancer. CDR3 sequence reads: CASDPGRGTGELFF. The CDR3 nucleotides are TGTGCCAGCGACCCAGGGAGAGGGACCGGGGAGCTGTTTTTT.